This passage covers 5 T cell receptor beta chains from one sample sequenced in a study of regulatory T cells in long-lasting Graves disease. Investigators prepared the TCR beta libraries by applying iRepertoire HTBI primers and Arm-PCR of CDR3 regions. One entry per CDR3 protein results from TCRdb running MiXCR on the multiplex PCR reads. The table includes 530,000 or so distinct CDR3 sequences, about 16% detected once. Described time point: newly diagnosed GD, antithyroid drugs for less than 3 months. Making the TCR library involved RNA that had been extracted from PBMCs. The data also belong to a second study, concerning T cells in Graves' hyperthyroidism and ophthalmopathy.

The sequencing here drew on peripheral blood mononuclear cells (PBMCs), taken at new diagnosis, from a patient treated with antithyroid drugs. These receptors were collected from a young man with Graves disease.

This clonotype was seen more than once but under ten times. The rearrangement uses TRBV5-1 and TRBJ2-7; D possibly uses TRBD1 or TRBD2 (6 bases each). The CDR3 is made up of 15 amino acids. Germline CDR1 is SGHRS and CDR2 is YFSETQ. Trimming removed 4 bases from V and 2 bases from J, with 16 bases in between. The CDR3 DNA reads TGCGCCAGCAGCGGCAGAGGGGGGATAACCTACGAGCAGTACTTC. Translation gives CASSGRGGITYEQYF.

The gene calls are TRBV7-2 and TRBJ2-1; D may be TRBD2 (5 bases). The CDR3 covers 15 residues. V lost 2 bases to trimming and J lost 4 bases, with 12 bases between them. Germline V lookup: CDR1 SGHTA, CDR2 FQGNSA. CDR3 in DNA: TGTGCCAGCAGCTTATCCCGCGGGCTGTACAATGAGCAGTTCTTC. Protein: CASSLSRGLYNEQFF.

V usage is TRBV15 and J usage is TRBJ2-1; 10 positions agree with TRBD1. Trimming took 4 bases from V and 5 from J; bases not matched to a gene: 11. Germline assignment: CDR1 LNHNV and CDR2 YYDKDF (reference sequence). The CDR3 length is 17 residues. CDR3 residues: CATSKLRDRGIDNEQFF. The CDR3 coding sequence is TGTGCCACCAGCAAACTTAGGGACAGGGGTATAGACAATGAGCAGTTCTTC. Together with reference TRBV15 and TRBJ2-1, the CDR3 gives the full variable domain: DAMVIQNPRYQVTQFGKPVTLSCSQTLNHNVMYWYQQKSSQAPKLLFHYYDKDFNNEADTPDNFQSRRPNTSFCFLDIRSPGLGDTAMYLCATSKLRDRGIDNEQFFGPGTRLTVL.

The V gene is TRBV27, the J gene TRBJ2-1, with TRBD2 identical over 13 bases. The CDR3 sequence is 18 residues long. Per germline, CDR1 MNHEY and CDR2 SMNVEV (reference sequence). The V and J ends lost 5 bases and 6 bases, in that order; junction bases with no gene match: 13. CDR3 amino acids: CASSTSRGTSGVPNEQFF. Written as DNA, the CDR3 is TGTGCCAGCAGTACCAGCCGGGGGACTAGCGGGGTCCCCAATGAGCAGTTCTTC.

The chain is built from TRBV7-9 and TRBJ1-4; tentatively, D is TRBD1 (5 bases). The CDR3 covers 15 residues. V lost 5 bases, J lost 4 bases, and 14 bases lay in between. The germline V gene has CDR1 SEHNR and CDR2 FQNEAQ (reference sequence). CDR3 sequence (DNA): TGTGCCAGCAGCCCCGGGACGGCTAGTAATGAAAAACTGTTTTTT. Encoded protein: CASSPGTASNEKLFF.